These T cell receptor beta chains were read from a single sample in a study of blood T cells in healthy people across ages. Each CDR3 protein is one row after TCRdb ran MiXCR on the 5' RACE reads. The sample has 650,000 to 1,000,000 distinct CDR3 sequences; 30% to 45% are singletons. The sequenced sample consisted of blood. Every receptor here comes from a man aged 18 to 35 in good health. Both conserved end residues are part of each CDR3. A D gene is named only where the DNA matches it firmly. Expanded clones get a size class; other rows say once, few or many, or leave the size out.

j_call: TRBJ2-3
v_call: TRBV5-1
d_call: TRBD1
clone_size: few
cdr3_aa: CASSLAGQGSSDTQYF
cdr3_nt: TGCGCCAGCAGCTTGGCAGGACAGGGGTCGTCAGATACGCAGTATTTT

j_call: TRBJ2-7
v_call: TRBV28
d_call: -
clone_size: -
cdr3_aa: CACGGTLYEQYF
cdr3_nt: TGTGCCTGTGGTGGGACCCTCTACGAGCAGTACTTC

j_call: TRBJ1-2
v_call: TRBV11-2
d_call: -
clone_size: -
cdr3_aa: CASSLTGSSINPYGYTF
cdr3_nt: TGTGCCAGCAGCTTAACAGGTTCGTCGATAAACCCCTATGGCTACACCTTC

j_call: TRBJ2-1
v_call: TRBV5-1
d_call: -
clone_size: few
cdr3_aa: CASSLFEDSSSYNEQFF
cdr3_nt: TGCGCCAGCAGTCTATTCGAGGATTCCAGCTCCTACAATGAGCAGTTCTTC

j_call: TRBJ2-5
v_call: TRBV11-2
d_call: TRBD1
clone_size: -
cdr3_aa: CASSLGDTGVAETQYF
cdr3_nt: TGTGCCAGCAGCTTAGGGGATACAGGGGTTGCGGAGACCCAGTACTTC

j_call: TRBJ1-1
v_call: TRBV7-3
d_call: TRBD1
clone_size: -
cdr3_aa: CASSLGTGWNTEAFF
cdr3_nt: TGTGCCAGCAGCTTAGGGACAGGGTGGAACACTGAAGCTTTCTTT

j_call: TRBJ2-2
v_call: TRBV7-8
d_call: -
clone_size: -
cdr3_aa: CASSSRDITTGELFF
cdr3_nt: TGTGCCAGCAGCTCCCGGGACATCACCACCGGGGAGCTGTTTTTT

j_call: TRBJ2-1
v_call: TRBV4-3
d_call: TRBD2
clone_size: -
cdr3_aa: CASSQEWTSGRVHNEQFF
cdr3_nt: TGCGCCAGCAGCCAAGAATGGACTAGCGGGAGGGTACACAATGAGCAGTTCTTC

j_call: TRBJ2-7
v_call: TRBV20-1
d_call: -
clone_size: few
cdr3_aa: CSARPLDRTSYNEQYF
cdr3_nt: TGCAGTGCTAGACCTCTAGACAGAACTTCCTACAATGAGCAGTACTTC

j_call: TRBJ2-2
v_call: TRBV12-3/TRBV12-4
d_call: -
clone_size: -
cdr3_aa: CASTPRGSLNTGELFF
cdr3_nt: TGTGCCAGCACTCCCCGAGGCAGTTTGAACACCGGGGAGCTGTTTTTT

j_call: TRBJ1-2
v_call: TRBV12-3/TRBV12-4
d_call: -
clone_size: few
cdr3_aa: CASSLSQVAFGYTF
cdr3_nt: TGTGCCAGCAGTTTATCCCAGGTCGCATTCGGCTACACCTTC

j_call: TRBJ2-7
v_call: TRBV12-3/TRBV12-4
d_call: TRBD1
clone_size: -
cdr3_aa: CASSSTGGTHNEQYF
cdr3_nt: TGTGCCAGCAGTTCTACAGGGGGTACGCACAATGAGCAGTACTTC

j_call: TRBJ1-2
v_call: TRBV7-2
d_call: -
clone_size: few
cdr3_aa: CASSPGQVLYGYTF
cdr3_nt: TGTGCCAGCAGCCCGGGACAAGTACTATATGGCTACACCTTC

j_call: TRBJ2-5
v_call: TRBV7-2
d_call: -
clone_size: -
cdr3_aa: CASSFDASQETQYF
cdr3_nt: TGTGCCAGCAGCTTTGATGCCTCCCAAGAGACCCAGTACTTC

j_call: TRBJ1-2
v_call: TRBV15
d_call: -
clone_size: -
cdr3_aa: CATSRVGRPNYGYTF
cdr3_nt: TGTGCCACCAGCAGAGTGGGGCGGCCCAACTATGGCTACACCTTC

j_call: TRBJ1-1
v_call: TRBV25-1
d_call: TRBD1
clone_size: few
cdr3_aa: CATRTGNTEAFF
cdr3_nt: TGTGCCACCCGGACAGGGAACACTGAAGCTTTCTTT

j_call: TRBJ2-5
v_call: TRBV9
d_call: TRBD2
clone_size: few
cdr3_aa: CASSVSSGGRDEQYF
cdr3_nt: TGTGCCAGCAGCGTCTCTAGCGGGGGGCGGGATGAGCAGTACTTC

j_call: TRBJ2-5
v_call: TRBV5-1
d_call: TRBD1
clone_size: few
cdr3_aa: CASSDRTYRGTKTQYF
cdr3_nt: TGCGCCAGCAGCGACCGAACCTACAGGGGAACAAAGACCCAGTACTTC

j_call: TRBJ2-1
v_call: TRBV27
d_call: -
clone_size: -
cdr3_aa: CASTRGAPSYNEQFF
cdr3_nt: TGTGCCAGCACCCGGGGGGCCCCCTCCTACAATGAGCAGTTCTTC

j_call: TRBJ2-3
v_call: TRBV4-3
d_call: -
clone_size: many
cdr3_aa: CASSPTNVADTQYF
cdr3_nt: TGCGCCAGCAGCCCCACGAACGTGGCAGATACGCAGTATTTT

j_call: TRBJ1-1
v_call: TRBV24-1
d_call: -
clone_size: -
cdr3_aa: CATSVGMNTEAFF
cdr3_nt: TGTGCCACCAGTGTGGGTATGAACACTGAAGCTTTCTTT

j_call: TRBJ2-3
v_call: TRBV7-2
d_call: -
clone_size: -
cdr3_aa: CASSLGLGITSTDTQYF
cdr3_nt: TGCGCCAGCAGCTTAGGCTTAGGGATTACTAGCACAGATACGCAGTATTTT

j_call: TRBJ2-5
v_call: TRBV5-1
d_call: TRBD1
clone_size: -
cdr3_aa: CASSLDRGLDEQYF
cdr3_nt: TGCGCCAGCAGCTTGGACAGGGGGCTCGATGAGCAGTACTTC

j_call: TRBJ1-4
v_call: TRBV14
d_call: TRBD1
clone_size: -
cdr3_aa: CASSQARTGVEKLFF
cdr3_nt: TGTGCCAGCAGCCAAGCTCGGACAGGGGTCGAAAAACTGTTTTTT

j_call: TRBJ1-3
v_call: TRBV12-3/TRBV12-4
d_call: -
clone_size: -
cdr3_aa: CASTPRASSGNTIYF
cdr3_nt: TGTGCCAGCACTCCGCGGGCCTCCTCTGGAAACACCATATATTTT

j_call: TRBJ2-5
v_call: TRBV9
d_call: TRBD1
clone_size: once
cdr3_aa: CASSVGQGIQNEQYF
cdr3_nt: TGTGCCAGCAGCGTAGGACAGGGGATACAGAATGAGCAGTACTTC

j_call: TRBJ2-3
v_call: TRBV28
d_call: -
clone_size: many
cdr3_aa: CATQRDSTDTQYF
cdr3_nt: TGTGCCACCCAGAGAGATTCCACAGATACGCAGTATTTT

j_call: TRBJ2-3
v_call: TRBV20-1
d_call: TRBD1
clone_size: many
cdr3_aa: CSASGQGVITDTQYF
cdr3_nt: TGCAGTGCTAGCGGACAGGGAGTAATCACAGATACGCAGTATTTT

j_call: TRBJ2-3
v_call: TRBV5-1
d_call: -
clone_size: few
cdr3_aa: CASSLDTPENTQYF
cdr3_nt: TGCGCCAGCAGCTTGGATACCCCGGAGAATACGCAGTATTTT